A single sample gave rise to the 15 T cell receptor beta chains below, sequenced in a study of T cell changes during pregnancy in multiple sclerosis. The assay was immunoSEQ multiplex PCR, and TCRdb's table has in-frame clones only and misses some. The sample has about 89,000 clones; around 94% are singletons. Specimen: peripheral blood, collected in the third trimester of pregnancy. The source is a female donor with multiple sclerosis, enrolled in a pregnancy study.

The V and J genes are TRBV5-1 and TRBJ2-3, with D possibly TRBD1 on 6 matching bases. Between the trimmed V and J ends, which lost 7 bases and 0 bases, there was a span of 15 bases. The germline V gene has CDR1 SGHRS and CDR2 YFSETQ. The CDR3 spans 15 residues. The DNA for the CDR3 is TGCGCCAGCCACAGGGCCCGACCTAGCACAGATACGCAGTATTTT. Its translation: CASHRARPSTDTQYF.

The chain has TRBV13 and TRBJ1-1; 7 positions match TRBD1. Unmatched junction bases numbered 2, after V lost 1 base and J lost 0 bases. The CDR3 consists of 15 residues. Germline lookup yields CDR1 PRHDT and CDR2 FYEKMQ (reference sequence). CDR3 sequence (DNA): TGTGCCAGCAGCTTAGATGGGACAGTGAACACTGAAGCTTTCTTT. This translates into CASSLDGTVNTEAFF.

The V and J genes are TRBV10-3 and TRBJ2-2, with D tentatively TRBD2 (6 bases). Germline V CDR1 and CDR2: ENHRY, SYGVKD. The germline V and J ends were trimmed by 3 bases and 4 bases, with 15 bases remaining between them. The CDR3 has 16 amino acids. CDR3 nucleotide sequence: TGTGCCATCAGTGATGTGACTAGAAGTAGCACCGGGGAGCTGTTTTTT. Its translation: CAISDVTRSSTGELFF.

This clone was seen just once. The chain couples TRBV11-1 to TRBJ2-7; weak D call: TRBD1 (7 bases). This CDR3 is built from 14 residues. The germline V gene has CDR1 SGHAT and CDR2 FQDESV (reference sequence). Trimming removed 5 bases from V and 3 bases from J, with 14 bases in between. The CDR3 DNA follows: TGTGCCAGCAGCCCTAGACAGGGAGGCTACGAGCAGTACTTC. It codes for CASSPRQGGYEQYF.

The rearrangement joins TRBV5-6 to TRBJ2-7; 13 positions agree with TRBD2. The CDR3 is made up of 16 amino acids. The trim removed 3 bases at V and 5 bases at J, leaving 8 bases unmatched. The germline V gene has CDR1 SGHDT and CDR2 YYEEEE. The CDR3 DNA follows: TGTGCCAGCAGCTCACTTACTAGCGGGAGGGTGGACGAGCAGTACTTC. This encodes CASSSLTSGRVDEQYF.

This clone has only a few counts. The chain combines TRBV6-5 with TRBJ2-2; 9 bases are a match to TRBD1. The J segment lost 4 bases and the V segment lost 8 bases, leaving 8 bases of the junction unmatched. The CDR3 is 15 amino acids. Germline CDR1 MNHEY, CDR2 SVGAGI. CDR3 region: CASSRDRASTGELFF. CDR3 DNA: TGTGCCAGCTCCCGGGACAGGGCGAGCACCGGGGAGCTGTTTTTT.

This chain links TRBV6-5 with TRBJ1-1; D is ambiguous. CDR1 is MNHEY and CDR2 is SVGAGI in the germline V gene. The CDR3 is made up of 14 amino acids. With 6 bases removed from V and 1 base from J, the gap between germline ends came to 12 bases. Here the CDR3 reads CASSIEGGNTEAFF. The CDR3 DNA reads as TGTGCCAGCAGCATTGAGGGAGGGAACACTGAAGCTTTCTTT.

This chain joins TRBV7-2 and TRBJ1-3, with D unresolved. V lost 1 base and J 2 bases, leaving 9 bases between the germline ends. The CDR3 has 15 amino acids. CDR1 is SGHTA and CDR2 is FQGNSA in the germline V gene. The CDR3 region has the DNA TGTGCCAGCAGCTTAGGTACTGGTACTGGAAACACCATATATTTT. It codes for CASSLGTGTGNTIYF.

This clone appeared a single time. The rearrangement links TRBV5-1 to TRBJ1-2; D uncertain. V lost 4 bases to trimming and J lost 7 bases, with 11 bases between them. CDR1 and CDR2 (germline): SGHRS, YFSETQ. The CDR3 consists of 12 residues. The CDR3 DNA sequence: TGCGCCAGCAGCCCGCCCGCGGGTGGCTACACCTTC. Translated, it gives CASSPPAGGYTF.

The rearrangement joins TRBV5-6 to TRBJ1-3, with D possibly TRBD1 on 6 matching bases. The germline gives CDR1 SGHDT, CDR2 YYEEEE. This CDR3 contains 14 residues. V gave up 4 bases and J gave up 0 bases, with 8 bases separating them. In nucleotides, the CDR3 is TGTGCCAGCAGCCGGACAGACTCTGGAAACACCATATATTTT. Protein: CASSRTDSGNTIYF.

This sequence joins TRBV28 and TRBJ1-3; a possible D gene is TRBD1 (5 bases). The V gene lost 6 bases and the J gene lost 4 bases, with 13 bases spanning the gap. The CDR3 totals 14 residues. The germline CDR1 and CDR2 sequences are MDHEN and SYDVKM. CDR3 sequence reads: CASRSGARGNTIYF. As DNA, the CDR3 is TGTGCCAGCAGGAGCGGGGCGAGGGGAAACACCATATATTTT.

The J gene is TRBJ1-2, the V gene TRBV29-1; D is perhaps TRBD1 (5 bases). CDR3 length equals 12 residues. The V gene's germline CDR1 is SQVTM and CDR2 ANQGSEA. V was shortened by 5 bases and J by 8 bases, with 15 bases between the two germline ends. The CDR3: CSVSSLEGGYTF. The DNA for the CDR3 is TGCAGCGTTTCTTCCTTGGAGGGGGGCTACACCTTC.

J is TRBJ2-3 and V is TRBV7-9; the match to TRBD2 covers 9 bases. The CDR3 has 17 residues. CDR1 and CDR2 (germline): SEHNR, FQNEAQ (reference sequence). The V gene end was trimmed by 4 bases and the J gene end by 2 bases; junction bases not matched to a gene: 10. The CDR3 reads CASSWSSGRTSTDTQYF. The DNA of the CDR3 is TGTGCCAGCAGCTGGAGTAGCGGGAGAACGTCCACAGATACGCAGTATTTT.

The chain is built from TRBV18 and TRBJ1-4, with D maybe TRBD1 (5 bases). The germline CDR1 and CDR2 sequences are KGHSH and LQKENI. Trimming took 5 bases from V and 8 from J, leaving 21 bases between them. This CDR3 comprises 16 residues. The CDR3: CASSDDSGTLWEKLFF. In nucleotides, the CDR3 is TGTGCCAGCTCAGACGACTCCGGGACTCTCTGGGAAAAACTGTTTTTT.

The chain uses TRBV27 and TRBJ1-1, with D uncertain. CDR1 and CDR2 from the germline V gene are MNHEY and SMNVEV (reference sequence). V was clipped by 0 bases and J by 1 base, with 9 bases between them. The CDR3 extends over 15 amino acids. CDR3 protein: CASSLSEVGNTEAFF. The CDR3 coding sequence is TGTGCCAGCAGTTTATCGGAGGTTGGGAACACTGAAGCTTTCTTT.